This section outlines one TCR beta chain sequence together with its context. These data come from a study of cytomegalovirus exposure and HLA in healthy donors. CDR1 LNHDA and CDR2 SQIVND come from the germline V gene (reference sequence). This CDR3 comprises 15 residues. V lost 3 bases to trimming and J lost 1 base, with 13 bases between them. Vbeta (60) and Jbeta (13) primers were used in the PCR. Sequenced by immunoSEQ multiplex PCR; TCRdb stores in-frame clones only, minus some. The data hold nearly 110,000 clones, with about two thirds observed a single time. The V and J genes are TRBV19 and TRBJ2-7; possible D gene TRBD1, 5 bases. The sample consisted of PBMCs. The receptor was isolated from a boy aged 5 to 17 in good health and CMV-seronegative. The CDR3 nucleotides are TGTGCCAGTAGTATTCAGTGGCAGGGATCCTACGAGCAGTACTTC. It yields the protein CASSIQWQGSYEQYF.